The 16 T cell receptor beta chains below come from one sample, sequenced in a study of cytomegalovirus exposure and HLA in healthy donors. Repertoires were generated with immunoSEQ multiplex PCR, while TCRdb's copy carries only in-frame clones and drops some. Of approximately 190,000 clones listed, around four fifths are singletons. Material: PBMCs. The receptor source for this set is a man younger than 35 in good health and CMV-seropositive.

The chain is built from TRBV30 and TRBJ2-1; TRBD2 is a possible D gene (5 bases). The germline V gene encodes CDR1 GTSNPN and CDR2 SVGIG (reference sequence). The length of the CDR3 is 15 residues. V shed 4 bases and J shed 0 bases, with 13 bases lying between them. CDR3 DNA: TGTGCCTGGACCGCAACTAGTGGCTCCTACAATGAGCAGTTCTTC. Protein sequence: CAWTATSGSYNEQFF. Drawing the rest from reference TRBV30 and TRBJ2-1, the complete variable domain is SQTIHQWPATLVQPVGSPLSLECTVEGTSNPNLYWYRQAAGRGLQLLFYSVGIGQISSEVPQNLSASRPQDRQFILSSKKLLLSDSGFYLCAWTATSGSYNEQFFGPGTRLTVL.

The V call is TRBV6-5, the J call TRBJ1-1; TRBD1 is a possible D gene (6 bases). The V and J ends lost 0 bases and 3 bases respectively, with 11 bases between them. Germline assignment: CDR1 MNHEY and CDR2 SVGAGI. The CDR3 runs to 15 residues. The CDR3 sequence: CASSYSGEGDTEAFF. CDR3 nucleotides: TGTGCCAGCAGTTACTCGGGCGAGGGGGACACTGAAGCTTTCTTT.

The chain uses TRBV27 and TRBJ1-2, with D unclear. Trimming took 5 bases from V and 0 from J, leaving 13 bases between them. Germline lookup yields CDR1 MNHEY and CDR2 SMNVEV (reference sequence). The CDR3 runs to 15 residues. CDR3 nucleotide sequence: TGTGCCAGCAGTCCAAGACTGGTAGCTAACTATGGCTACACCTTC. Translating gives CASSPRLVANYGYTF.

The rearrangement joins TRBV6-5 to TRBJ2-7, with TRBD2 matching over 13 bases. Germline V CDR1 and CDR2: MNHEY, SVGAGI. This CDR3 is 14 amino acids long. After removal of 6 bases from V and 5 bases from J, the junction contained 4 bases not matched to a gene. CDR3 amino acids: CASSLGLAGDEQYF. The CDR3 DNA is TGTGCCAGCAGCCTTGGACTAGCGGGAGACGAGCAGTACTTC.

The chain has TRBV6-4 and TRBJ2-1, with D possibly TRBD2 on 5 matching bases. Trimming took off 2 bases at V and 9 bases at J, with 11 bases between the two ends. The CDR3 spans 13 residues. Germline V CDR1 and CDR2: MRHNA, SNTAGT. In DNA, the CDR3 is TGTGCCAGCAGTGACCACATTGAGGGTGAGCAGTTCTTC. Translation gives CASSDHIEGEQFF.

CDR3 coding DNA: TGTGCCAGCAGCGCCTCTAGCGGAGCTAGCTACGAGCAGTACTTC. Amino acids: CASSASSGASYEQYF. The chain has TRBV9 and TRBJ2-7, with 7 nucleotides matching TRBD2. This CDR3 region has 15 residues. Germline CDR1 reads SGDLS; CDR2 reads YYNGEE. V shed 3 bases, J shed 3 bases, and the junction held 9 bases outside the gene matches.

The chain joins TRBV27 to TRBJ2-7; 10 bases match TRBD1. Per the germline V gene, CDR1 is MNHEY and CDR2 is SMNVEV (reference sequence). The CDR3 runs 14 residues. The J segment lost 3 bases and the V segment lost 6 bases, leaving 5 bases of the junction unmatched. CDR3 in amino acids: CASRGQGFGYEQYF. CDR3 in DNA: TGTGCCAGCAGGGGACAGGGGTTCGGCTACGAGCAGTACTTC.

The chain joins TRBV4-1 to TRBJ2-7, with 11 bases that match TRBD2. CDR1 is MGHRA, CDR2 YSYEKL, per germline. This CDR3 is built from 16 residues. V shed 4 bases and J 5 bases; nucleotides not matched to a gene: 10. The DNA of the CDR3 is TGCGCCAGCAGCCCGAACCAGCTGACTAGCGGGGACGAGCAGTACTTC. Its translation is CASSPNQLTSGDEQYF.

This chain links TRBV14 with TRBJ2-6; D gene unclear. Germline values: CDR1 SGHDN, CDR2 FVKESK. Trimming took 1 base from V and 6 from J, leaving 7 bases between them. The CDR3 is 14 amino acids. Here the CDR3 DNA reads TGTGCCAGCAGCCAAGTCTCTAAGGCCAACGTCCTGACTTTC. This encodes CASSQVSKANVLTF.

CDR3 protein: CSARRMVAGGGDTQYF. The CDR3 DNA follows: TGCAGCGCCCGGCGGATGGTAGCGGGAGGAGGGGATACGCAGTATTTT. V is TRBV29-1 and J is TRBJ2-3; 10 nucleotides align to TRBD2. Looked up from germline, CDR1 is SQVTM and CDR2 is ANQGSEA. The ends lost 7 bases at V and 6 bases at J; junction bases unmatched: 16. This CDR3 has 16 residues.

The chain recombines TRBV19 with TRBJ1-1; D not resolved. Germline-derived CDR1 and CDR2 are LNHDA and SQIVND (reference sequence). There are 13 residues in the CDR3. V lost 7 bases and J lost 0, with 9 bases in between. CDR3 sequence reads: CASTQVMNTEAFF. Written as DNA, the CDR3 is TGTGCCAGTACTCAGGTCATGAACACTGAAGCTTTCTTT.

By share, this clone counts as medium-sized. The rearrangement uses TRBV27 and TRBJ1-1; weak D call: TRBD1 (6 bases). Trimming took off 6 bases at V and 9 bases at J, with 14 bases between the two ends. Germline assignment: CDR1 MNHEY and CDR2 SMNVEV (reference sequence). The CDR3 spans 12 residues. The CDR3 DNA reads as TGTGCCAGCAGGGGTTGGGACAAACAAGCTTTCTTT. It codes for CASRGWDKQAFF.

The chain is built from TRBV5-1 and TRBJ2-2, with 10 bases identical to TRBD2. J gave up 5 bases and V 2 bases, and 3 bases lay outside the gene matches. Germline V gives CDR1 SGHRS, CDR2 YFSETQ. This CDR3 region has 15 residues. The CDR3 DNA is TGCGCCAGCAGCTTAACTAGCGGGACTACCGGGGAGCTGTTTTTT. Amino acids: CASSLTSGTTGELFF.

A few counts support this clone. This sequence joins TRBV27 and TRBJ2-5; 7 bases are shared with TRBD2. CDR3 length equals 14 residues. The V gene's germline CDR1 is MNHEY and CDR2 SMNVEV (reference sequence). With 3 bases clipped from V and 9 bases from J, the junction kept 10 bases outside the gene matches. DNA for the CDR3: TGTGCCAGCAGTTTGGCGTCGACTCGGGGGGCCCAGTACTTC. Translating gives CASSLASTRGAQYF.

The CDR3 DNA reads TGTGCCAGCAGCTTAGCCCGGGAAGGCGAGCAGTACTTC. Its protein product is CASSLAREGEQYF. The chain employs TRBV7-3 and TRBJ2-7; maybe TRBD2 (5 bases). The V end was cut by 2 bases, the J end by 6 bases, with 11 bases between. The germline CDR1 and CDR2 sequences are SGHTA and FQGTGA. The CDR3 is 13 residues long.

V gene TRBV18 combines with J gene TRBJ2-5, with D perhaps TRBD2 (6 bases). The CDR3 extends over 13 amino acids. V lost 6 bases, J lost 5 bases, and 13 bases lay in between. Germline V gene data show CDR1 as KGHSH and CDR2 as LQKENI. Written as DNA, the CDR3 is TGTGCCAGCTCGGGACGGGAGCGGGAGACCCAGTACTTC. Translated, it gives CASSGRERETQYF.